The 6 T cell receptor beta chains below were found in one sample sequenced in a study of blood T cell repertoires in COVID-19. Sequencing was performed with immunoSEQ multiplex PCR; in TCRdb, only in-frame clones are kept and a portion is missing. The sample holds about 52,000 clones, about four fifths seen once. The specimen was peripheral blood. Receptor source: an elderly woman with COVID-19, enrolled during active disease.

The DNA of the CDR3 is TGTGCCAGCAGCCTAGGGGACAGGGACAATCAGCCCCAGCATTTT. This sequence encodes CASSLGDRDNQPQHF. The chain couples TRBV3-1 (or the pseudogene TRBV3-2) to TRBJ1-5; TRBD1 agrees at 9 bases. V gave up 4 bases and J gave up 3 bases; unmatched junction bases: 4. Germline values: CDR1 LGHDT, CDR2 YNNKEL (reference sequence). This CDR3 has 15 amino acids.

This clone has only one observation. The V call is TRBV4-1, the J call TRBJ2-7, with 8 bases that match TRBD2. The V segment lost 4 bases and the J segment 7 bases; nucleotides outside the gene matches: 15. The CDR3 is 16 amino acids. Germline V lookup: CDR1 MGHRA, CDR2 YSYEKL. CDR3 residues: CASSRILIGRASEQYF. Here the CDR3 DNA reads TGCGCCAGCAGCCGAATACTCATCGGGAGGGCATCGGAGCAGTACTTC.

V is TRBV7-3 and J is TRBJ2-3, with 13 bases lining up with TRBD2. The CDR3 is made up of 20 amino acids. Germline V CDR1 and CDR2: SGHTA, FQGTGA. V lost 1 base to trimming and J lost 4 bases; unmatched junction nucleotides: 14. CDR3 sequence (DNA): TGTGCCAGCAGCTTAAGATCGTGGACTAGCGGGAGCCCGGGCGCAGATACGCAGTATTTT. Encoded protein: CASSLRSWTSGSPGADTQYF.

The rearrangement uses TRBV19 and TRBJ2-7; tentatively, D is TRBD2 (6 bases). Germline-derived CDR1 and CDR2 are LNHDA and SQIVND (reference sequence). The CDR3 is 14 amino acids. Trimming shortened V by 4 bases and J by 7 bases, and 17 bases separated the two germline ends. CDR3 amino acids: CASSNRGTFQEQYF. The CDR3, as DNA: TGTGCCAGTAGTAATCGGGGGACGTTTCAGGAGCAGTACTTC.

This chain uses TRBV6-5 with TRBJ2-1; the D gene is possibly TRBD2 (5 bases). The CDR3 totals 13 residues. Trimming shortened V by 2 bases and J by 5 bases, and 7 bases separated the two germline ends. The germline V gene encodes CDR1 MNHEY and CDR2 SVGAGI. In nucleotides, the CDR3 is TGTGCCAGCAGTTACCGGCGGGACAATGAGCAGTTCTTC. Translation gives CASSYRRDNEQFF.

The sample holds one count of this clone. The chain links TRBV7-3 to TRBJ2-1; TRBD2 matches at 13 bases. V was clipped by 6 bases and J by 0 bases; unmatched bases: 11. The germline gives CDR1 SGHTA, CDR2 FQGTGA. This CDR3 has 19 residues. CDR3 in amino acids: CASRQTGTSGVGSYNEQFF. As DNA, the CDR3 is TGTGCCAGCAGACAAACCGGGACTAGCGGGGTCGGCTCCTACAATGAGCAGTTCTTC.